Shown below are 17 T cell receptor beta chains from a single sample sequenced in a study of blood T cell repertoires in COVID-19. TCRdb's copy holds only in-frame clones and misses some; the assay was immunoSEQ multiplex PCR. The top ten clones hold 2% to 2.5% of a sample with under 150,000 clones, 69% of them seen once. The material sequenced was peripheral blood. These TCRs come from a woman between 65 and 79 years old with acute or convalescent COVID-19.

The chain joins TRBV7-9 to TRBJ2-1, with TRBD2 identical over 7 bases. Germline trimming cut 5 bases from V and 2 bases from J; bases unmatched to any gene: 3. This CDR3 comprises 14 residues. Germline V lookup: CDR1 SEHNR, CDR2 FQNEAQ (reference sequence). The CDR3 nucleotides are TGTGCCAGCAGCCCTGGGGGGGCCTACAATGAGCAGTTCTTC. Residues: CASSPGGAYNEQFF. Based on the CDR3 plus reference TRBV7-9 and TRBJ2-1, the full variable domain is DTGVSQNPRHKITKRGQNVTFRCDPISEHNRLYWYRQTLGQGPEFLTYFQNEAQLEKSRLLSDRFSAERPKGSFSTLEIQRTEQGDSAMYLCASSPGGAYNEQFFGPGTRLTVL.

V is TRBV5-1 and J is TRBJ2-7; 9 positions match TRBD1. The trim removed 0 bases at V and 3 bases at J, leaving 4 bases unmatched. CDR3 length equals 15 residues. Germline values: CDR1 SGHRS, CDR2 YFSETQ. This CDR3 reads CASSLDGTGFYEQYF. The CDR3 nucleotides are TGCGCCAGCAGCTTGGATGGGACAGGGTTCTACGAGCAGTACTTC.

The J gene is TRBJ2-5, the V gene TRBV9; TRBD2 agrees at 7 bases. Losses at the gene ends were 0 bases for V and 2 bases for J; bases not matched to a gene: 16. There are 19 residues in the CDR3. Germline V lookup: CDR1 SGDLS, CDR2 YYNGEE. This chain's CDR3 is CASSVAASGSGGGQETQYF. The CDR3 nucleotides read TGTGCCAGCAGCGTAGCGGCTAGCGGTTCCGGCGGAGGGCAAGAGACCCAGTACTTC.

This rearrangement joins TRBV29-1 to TRBJ2-3; 7 bases map to TRBD2. Looked up from germline, CDR1 is SQVTM and CDR2 is ANQGSEA. This CDR3 has 14 amino acids. Trimming cost V 4 bases and J 0 bases; bases outside gene matches: 4. This chain's CDR3 is CSVGLRGSTDTQYF. In nucleotides, the CDR3 is TGCAGCGTTGGATTGCGGGGGAGCACAGATACGCAGTATTTT.

The chain carries TRBV4-1 and TRBJ1-2; 9 bases align to TRBD1. The junction had 19 bases not matched to a gene; V was cut back by 4 bases and J by 4 bases. CDR1 and CDR2 from the germline V gene are MGHRA and YSYEKL. The length of the CDR3 is 19 residues. CDR3 protein: CASSRDLNTPGTGIYGYTF. The CDR3 region has the DNA TGCGCCAGCAGCCGAGACCTGAATACCCCCGGGACAGGGATCTATGGCTACACCTTC.

The V call is TRBV24-1, the J call TRBJ2-2; D is perhaps TRBD1 (5 bases). This CDR3 comprises 13 residues. Between the trimmed V and J ends, which lost 7 bases and 6 bases, there was a span of 11 bases. CDR1 is KGHDR and CDR2 is SFDVKD in the germline V gene. The CDR3 DNA follows: TGTGCCACCAGGCAGGGTGGTCCCGGGGAGCTGTTTTTT. Residues: CATRQGGPGELFF.

This chain links TRBV10-1 with TRBJ1-4; D unclear. In germline, CDR1 is WNHNN, CDR2 SYGVQD (reference sequence). There are 13 residues in the CDR3. V lost 2 bases and J lost 10, with 11 bases in between. Written as DNA, the CDR3 is TGCGCCAGCAGTGAGGCCGGTAACGGAAAACTGTTTTTT. Translated: CASSEAGNGKLFF.

CDR3 protein: CASRDTLSSNQPQHF. CDR3 DNA: TGTGCCAGCAGAGATACGCTCAGTAGCAATCAGCCCCAGCATTTT. The chain uses TRBV6-5 and TRBJ1-5; no reliable D call. The CDR3 runs 15 residues. From germline, CDR1 is MNHEY and CDR2 SVGAGI. Trimming removed 6 bases at V and 0 bases at J, with 12 bases between.

Only a few counts were recorded for this clone. The chain links TRBV5-6 to TRBJ1-4; 7 bases are shared with TRBD1. This CDR3 is 14 amino acids long. Germline CDR1 and CDR2: SGHDT and YYEEEE. V shed 4 bases, J shed 8 bases, and the junction held 8 bases outside the gene matches. The CDR3 protein is CASSLTGEEEKLFF. Here the CDR3 DNA reads TGTGCCAGCAGCCTAACAGGGGAGGAGGAAAAACTGTTTTTT. Full variable domain (remainder filled in from reference TRBV5-6 and TRBJ1-4): DAGVTQSPTHLIKTRGQQVTLRCSPKSGHDTVSWYQQALGQGPQFIFQYYEEEERQRGNFPDRFSGHQFPNYSSELNVNALLLGDSALYLCASSLTGEEEKLFFGSGTQLSVL.

The rearrangement links TRBV5-6 to TRBJ1-1, with a tentative D call TRBD1 (5 bases). The CDR3 spans 13 residues. V shed 4 bases and J shed 3 bases, with 10 bases lying between them. The germline gives CDR1 SGHDT, CDR2 YYEEEE. The CDR3 loop is CASSQQVYTEAFF. CDR3 in DNA: TGTGCCAGCAGCCAACAGGTCTACACTGAAGCTTTCTTT.

This clone was seen only a few times. The gene calls are TRBV6-5 and TRBJ1-5; D perhaps matches TRBD1 (6 bases). Germline V gives CDR1 MNHEY, CDR2 SVGAGI. The CDR3 sequence is 14 residues long. Deletions cut 7 bases from V and 2 bases from J, with 12 bases between. The CDR3 nucleotides read TGTGCCAGCAACCCCCGACAGGGCAATCAGCCCCAGCATTTT. Translating gives CASNPRQGNQPQHF.

This clone showed up many times. The J gene is TRBJ1-1, the V gene TRBV7-8; a weak D match, TRBD1 (6 bases). The V and J ends lost 4 bases and 8 bases respectively, with 14 bases between them. Germline V gene data show CDR1 as SGHVS and CDR2 as FQNEAQ. CDR3 length: 13 residues. The CDR3 spells CASSSTGQTEAFF. The DNA for the CDR3 is TGTGCCAGCAGCTCTACAGGGCAGACCGAAGCTTTCTTT. The full variable domain, in which reference TRBV7-8 and TRBJ1-1 provide the parts outside the CDR3, is GAGVSQSPRYKVAKRGQDVALRCDPISGHVSLFWYQQALGQGPEFLTYFQNEAQLDKSGLPSDRFFAERPEGSVSTLKIQRTQQEDSAVYLCASSSTGQTEAFFGQGTRLTVV.

V is TRBV11-2 and J is TRBJ1-5; TRBD1 might be the D (5 bases). This CDR3 contains 15 residues. The V end was cut by 5 bases, the J end by 2 bases, with 13 bases between. Looked up from germline, CDR1 is SGHAT and CDR2 is FQNNGV. The CDR3 nucleotides are TGTGCCAGCAGCCTAAATCCCAGGGGCAATCAGCCCCAGCATTTT. This codes for CASSLNPRGNQPQHF.

This clone was found a few times. The V and J genes are TRBV5-6 and TRBJ2-5; D perhaps matches TRBD1 (6 bases). This CDR3 has 14 amino acids. Germline-derived CDR1 and CDR2 are SGHDT and YYEEEE. V was trimmed by 4 bases and J by 3 bases, leaving 13 bases between them. This chain's CDR3 is CASSPSDSEETQYF. DNA of the CDR3: TGTGCCAGCAGCCCCTCGGACAGTGAAGAGACCCAGTACTTC. The full variable domain, its missing parts supplied by reference TRBV5-6 and TRBJ2-5, is DAGVTQSPTHLIKTRGQQVTLRCSPKSGHDTVSWYQQALGQGPQFIFQYYEEEERQRGNFPDRFSGHQFPNYSSELNVNALLLGDSALYLCASSPSDSEETQYFGPGTRLLVL.

The chain links TRBV6-2 or TRBV6-3 to TRBJ1-5, with D possibly being TRBD1 (5 bases). The V gene lost 1 base and the J gene lost 9 bases, with 13 bases spanning the gap. Looked up from germline, CDR1 is MNHEY and CDR2 is SVGEGT. The CDR3 consists of 14 residues. CDR3 amino acids: CASSYLGGSRPQHF. DNA of the CDR3: TGTGCCAGCAGTTACTTGGGGGGTTCGCGGCCCCAGCATTTT.

This chain connects TRBV2 to TRBJ1-5; D gene unclear. V dropped 8 bases and J dropped 3 bases, with 8 bases sitting between them. CDR1 is SNHLY and CDR2 is FYNNEI in the germline V gene. CDR3 length equals 12 residues. Here the CDR3 reads CASGFVNQPQHF. The CDR3 region has the DNA TGTGCCAGCGGCTTCGTCAATCAGCCCCAGCATTTT.

The chain couples TRBV10-3 to TRBJ1-4, with 10 bases matching TRBD1. Germline V lookup: CDR1 ENHRY, CDR2 SYGVKD. The CDR3 spans 13 residues. V shed 10 bases and J 8 bases; nucleotides not matched to a gene: 7. As DNA, the CDR3 is TGTGCCACCCGGGACAGGGGAGAGGAAAAACTGTTTTTT. Translating it yields CATRDRGEEKLFF.